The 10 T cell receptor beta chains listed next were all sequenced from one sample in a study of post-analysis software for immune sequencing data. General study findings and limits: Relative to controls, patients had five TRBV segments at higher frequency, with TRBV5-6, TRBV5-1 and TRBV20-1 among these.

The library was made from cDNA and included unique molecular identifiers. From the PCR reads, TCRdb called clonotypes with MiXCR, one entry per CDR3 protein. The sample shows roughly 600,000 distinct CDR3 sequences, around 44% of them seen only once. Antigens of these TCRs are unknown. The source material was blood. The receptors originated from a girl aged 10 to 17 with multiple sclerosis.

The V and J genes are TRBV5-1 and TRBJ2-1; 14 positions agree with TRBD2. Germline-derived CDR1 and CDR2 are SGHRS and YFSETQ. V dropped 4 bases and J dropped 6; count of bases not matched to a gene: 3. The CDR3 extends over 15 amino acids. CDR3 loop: CASSEGLAGVNEQFF. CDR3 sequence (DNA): TGCGCCAGCAGCGAGGGACTAGCGGGAGTCAATGAGCAGTTCTTC.

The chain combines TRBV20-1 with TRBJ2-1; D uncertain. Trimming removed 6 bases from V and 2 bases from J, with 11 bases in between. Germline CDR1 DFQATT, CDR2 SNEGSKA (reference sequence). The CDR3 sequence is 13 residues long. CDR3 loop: CSATLLPYNEQFF. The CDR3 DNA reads TGCAGTGCGACACTACTACCCTACAATGAGCAGTTCTTC.

In DNA, the CDR3 is TGCGCCAGCAGCTCCGTCAGGAAAGGGATAGGATCGGATGAGCAGTTCTTC. Residues: CASSSVRKGIGSDEQFF. The chain combines TRBV5-1 with TRBJ2-1, with D unclear. Germline lookup yields CDR1 SGHRS and CDR2 YFSETQ. Trimming left V 3 bases short and J 8 bases short, with 24 bases between. There are 17 residues in the CDR3.

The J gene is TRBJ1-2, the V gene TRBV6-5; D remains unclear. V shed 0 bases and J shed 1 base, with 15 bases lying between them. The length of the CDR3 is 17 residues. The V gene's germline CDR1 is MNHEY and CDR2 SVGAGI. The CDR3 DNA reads TGTGCCAGCAGTTACTCGGCGGGCGGACCCCGTAACTATGGCTACACCTTC. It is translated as CASSYSAGGPRNYGYTF.

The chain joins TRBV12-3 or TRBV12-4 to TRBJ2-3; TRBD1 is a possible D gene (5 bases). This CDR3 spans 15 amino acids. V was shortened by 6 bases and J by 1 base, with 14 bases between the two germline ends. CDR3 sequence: CASRRSGARTDTQYF. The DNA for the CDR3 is TGTGCCAGCAGGAGGAGTGGGGCCCGCACAGATACGCAGTATTTT.

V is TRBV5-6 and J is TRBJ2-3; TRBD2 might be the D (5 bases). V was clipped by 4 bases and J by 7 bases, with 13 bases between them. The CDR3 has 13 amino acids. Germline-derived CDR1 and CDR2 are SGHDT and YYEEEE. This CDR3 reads CASSRPDFNTQYF. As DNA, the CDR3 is TGTGCCAGCAGCCGTCCGGACTTTAATACGCAGTATTTT.

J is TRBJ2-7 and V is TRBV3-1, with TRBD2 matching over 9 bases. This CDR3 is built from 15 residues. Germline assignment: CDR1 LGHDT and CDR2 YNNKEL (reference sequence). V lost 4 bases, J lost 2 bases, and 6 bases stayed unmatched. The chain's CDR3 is CASSRLAGAAYEQYF. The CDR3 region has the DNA TGTGCCAGCAGCCGCTTAGCGGGAGCCGCCTACGAGCAGTACTTC.

CDR3 DNA sequence: TGTGCCAGCAGTCCCGGGACAGGGCGTTGGGATGAGCAGTTCTTC. Residues: CASSPGTGRWDEQFF. The genes are TRBV12-3 or TRBV12-4 and TRBJ2-1; 9 nucleotides align to TRBD1. V gave up 5 bases and J gave up 8 bases; unmatched junction bases: 10. The CDR3 sequence is 15 residues long.

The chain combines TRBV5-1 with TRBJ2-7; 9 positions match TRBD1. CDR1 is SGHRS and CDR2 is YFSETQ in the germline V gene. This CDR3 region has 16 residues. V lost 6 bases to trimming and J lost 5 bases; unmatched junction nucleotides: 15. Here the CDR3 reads CASTSQPGTGIHEQYF. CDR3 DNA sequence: TGCGCCAGCACCTCACAACCCGGGACAGGGATCCACGAGCAGTACTTC.

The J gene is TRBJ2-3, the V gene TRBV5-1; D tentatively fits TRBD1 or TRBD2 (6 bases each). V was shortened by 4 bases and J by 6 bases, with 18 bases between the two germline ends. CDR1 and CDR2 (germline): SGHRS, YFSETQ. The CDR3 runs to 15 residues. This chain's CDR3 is CASSLLGRRGDTQYF. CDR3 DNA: TGCGCCAGCAGCCTCCTGGGACGGAGGGGGGATACGCAGTATTTT.